This T cell receptor (beta chain) is from a study of post-analysis software for immune sequencing data (dated by TCRdb to 2015 to 2017). Regarding the research as a whole: Relapsing-remitting, secondary progressive and progressive-relapsing multiple sclerosis were recorded as disease courses, and subtype annotation was lacking for some patients. The patient repertoires were set against about 12 previously published healthy control repertoires from donors whose ages ranged from roughly 6 to 27 years. A subset of samples was prepared in parallel using single-end sample barcoding, then pooled and co-amplified after Illumina adapter ligation.

Beyond this particular receptor, the publication reports: The control group was slightly older than the multiple sclerosis patient group. Direct clustering with F measure showed strong co-clustering of samples prepared in the same batch, prompting a batch-effect correction. Normalized Chao1 diversity was significantly lower in multiple sclerosis patients than controls, suggesting substantial peripheral T-cell clonal expansion. Significantly higher frequencies in patients than in controls were found for about five TRBV segments, including TRBV5-6, TRBV5-1 and TRBV20-1.

To demonstrate the VDJtools post-analysis software, TCR beta repertoires were profiled from the peripheral blood of 10 to 15 young patients with multiple sclerosis. The multiple sclerosis patients were children and adolescents ranging in age from about 6 to 17 years. A distance of 14 bases separates the germline ends of V and J, which lose 6 bases and 8 bases respectively. Measured from the cysteine to the phenylalanine, the CDR3 is 13 residues long. Left in the record is the CDR3 DNA by itself, 39 bases read in frame from the first base. The germline V gene supplies CDR1 MNHEY and CDR2 SVGAGI. Turning to this clonotype: Its target antigen remains unknown. No base qualities exist here, and no much larger clone lies one base off it.

Libraries were prepared through PCR. TCRdb lists the instrument as Illumina HiSeq 2500. Unique molecular identifiers were incorporated into TCR beta cDNA libraries to reduce PCR and sequencing biases. Roughly 500,000 cDNA molecules were obtained per 1 to 10 million input T cells, so each molecule approximated one T cell. The same protocol used for the earlier healthy control dataset was applied to prepare and sequence the patient libraries. Samples belonging to the same batch were prepared together, multiplexed and sequenced on a shared HiSeq lane. Concerning the study's data processing: Raw barcoded reads were processed with MIGEC, discarding single-read molecular identifier groups before consensus assembly and CDR3 extraction. VDJtools was used for post-analysis of the clonotype tables, with diversity normalized by down-sampling every dataset to the smallest sample size. In repertoire overlap clustering, CDR3 amino acid sequences, but not nucleotide sequences, were matched to correct batch-related cross-sample contamination. TCRdb's own reprocessing of the public reads used fastp at Q25 and MiXCR and kept productive beta chains. Each CDR3 protein gets just one entry, which takes the most common genes and DNA from the rows behind it. The V and J calls were not made by the authors but by TCRdb's processing. This sample lists hundreds of thousands of distinct CDR3 sequences; 25% to 30% were detected once. The ten largest clones take up 0.5% to 0.6% of the sample.

The sequenced material came from blood. The TCR comes from a girl aged 5-17 years with multiple sclerosis. The chain couples TRBV6-5 to TRBJ2-1; matching of 6 bases hints at TRBD1 as the D gene. The DNA sequence follows: TGTGCCAGCAGGGAAAACAGGGTCCATGAGCAGTTCTTC. It specifies CASRENRVHEQFF.